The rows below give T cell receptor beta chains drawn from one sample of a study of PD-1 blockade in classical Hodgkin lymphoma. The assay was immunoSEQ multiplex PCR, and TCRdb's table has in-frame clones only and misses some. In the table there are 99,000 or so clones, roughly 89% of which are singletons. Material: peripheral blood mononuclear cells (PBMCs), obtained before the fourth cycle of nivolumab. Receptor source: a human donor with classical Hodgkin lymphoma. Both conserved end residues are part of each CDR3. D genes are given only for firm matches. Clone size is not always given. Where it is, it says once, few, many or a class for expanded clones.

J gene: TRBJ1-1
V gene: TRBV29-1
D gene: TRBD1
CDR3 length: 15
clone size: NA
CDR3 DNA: TGCAGCGTTGAGGTCGGGACAGCTAAGAACACTGAAGCTTTCTTT
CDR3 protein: CSVEVGTAKNTEAFF

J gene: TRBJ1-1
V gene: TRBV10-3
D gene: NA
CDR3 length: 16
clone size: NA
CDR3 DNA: TGTGCCATCAGTGAGTCGGCTGTTGCGCTGAACACTGAAGCTTTCTTT
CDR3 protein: CAISESAVALNTEAFF

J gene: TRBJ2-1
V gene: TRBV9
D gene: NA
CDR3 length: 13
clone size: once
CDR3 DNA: TGTGCCAGCAGCGCCTTCTTATACAATGAGCAGTTCTTC
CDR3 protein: CASSAFLYNEQFF

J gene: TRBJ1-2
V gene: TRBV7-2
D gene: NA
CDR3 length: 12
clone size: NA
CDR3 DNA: TGTGCCAGCAGCTCGAAGACAGATCACTACACCTTC
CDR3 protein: CASSSKTDHYTF

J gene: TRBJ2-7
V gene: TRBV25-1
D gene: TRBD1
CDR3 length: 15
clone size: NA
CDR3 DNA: TGTGCCAGCAGCCCAGGGGACAGGGATTTGGACGAGCAGTACTTC
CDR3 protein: CASSPGDRDLDEQYF

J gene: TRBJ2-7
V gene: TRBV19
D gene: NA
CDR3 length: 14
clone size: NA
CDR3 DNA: TGTGCCAGTAGTATGTGGGGTAGGGGCGCCGAGCAGTACTTC
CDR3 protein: CASSMWGRGAEQYF

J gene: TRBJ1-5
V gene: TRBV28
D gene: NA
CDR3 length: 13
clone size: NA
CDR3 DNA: TGTGCCAGCAGGGGGGATCGCAATCAGCCCCAGCATTTT
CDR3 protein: CASRGDRNQPQHF

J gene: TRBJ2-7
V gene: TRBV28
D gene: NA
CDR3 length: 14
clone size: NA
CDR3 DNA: TGTGCCAGCAGTCGGACAGGGAGGGTGGACGAGCAGTACTTC
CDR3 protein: CASSRTGRVDEQYF

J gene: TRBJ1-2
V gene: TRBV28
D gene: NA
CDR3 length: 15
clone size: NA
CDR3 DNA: TGTGCCAGCAGTTTGCAGGGTCAGTATTCAGGTGGCTACACCTTC
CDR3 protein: CASSLQGQYSGGYTF

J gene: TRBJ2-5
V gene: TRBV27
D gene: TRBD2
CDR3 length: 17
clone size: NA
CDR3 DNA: TGTGCCAGCAGTTCCTCGGCTAGCGGGATCGTTATAGAGACCCAGTACTTC
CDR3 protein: CASSSSASGIVIETQYF

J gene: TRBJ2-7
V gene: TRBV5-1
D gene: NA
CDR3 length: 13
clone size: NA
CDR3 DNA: TGCGCCAGCAGCTTCGTGGGAGCGTACGAGCAGTACTTC
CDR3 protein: CASSFVGAYEQYF

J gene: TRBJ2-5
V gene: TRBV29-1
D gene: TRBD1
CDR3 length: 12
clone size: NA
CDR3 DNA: TGCAGCGACACCGGACAGGGGGAGACCCAGTACTTC
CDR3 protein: CSDTGQGETQYF

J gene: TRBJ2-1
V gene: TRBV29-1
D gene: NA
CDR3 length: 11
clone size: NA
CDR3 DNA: TGCAGCGTTGTGGGTCTCCATGAGCAGTTCTTC
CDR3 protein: CSVVGLHEQFF

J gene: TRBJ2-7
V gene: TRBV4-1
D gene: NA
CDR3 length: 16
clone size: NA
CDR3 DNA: TGCGCCAGCAGCCAAGAGGGCAGCACACTTCGGGCCGAGCAGTACTTC
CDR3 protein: CASSQEGSTLRAEQYF

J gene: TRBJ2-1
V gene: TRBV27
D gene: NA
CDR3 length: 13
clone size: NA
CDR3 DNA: TGTGCCAGCAGTTCCCCCCGACGCTCTGAGCAGTTCTTC
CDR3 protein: CASSSPRRSEQFF

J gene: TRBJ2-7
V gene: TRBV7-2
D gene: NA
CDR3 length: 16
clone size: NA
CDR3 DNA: TGTGCCAGCAGCGTAACCGGGACACCGCTCTCCTACGAGCAGTACTTC
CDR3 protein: CASSVTGTPLSYEQYF

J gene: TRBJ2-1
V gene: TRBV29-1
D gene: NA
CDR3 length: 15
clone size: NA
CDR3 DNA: TGCAGCGTCCGGGGGGCTAGCCTCTCCTACAATGAGCAGTTCTTC
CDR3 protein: CSVRGASLSYNEQFF

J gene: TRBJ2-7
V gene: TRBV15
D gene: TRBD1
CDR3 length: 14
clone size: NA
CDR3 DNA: TGTGCCACCAGGGGACAGTTAAGCTCCTACGAGCAGTACTTC
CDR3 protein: CATRGQLSSYEQYF